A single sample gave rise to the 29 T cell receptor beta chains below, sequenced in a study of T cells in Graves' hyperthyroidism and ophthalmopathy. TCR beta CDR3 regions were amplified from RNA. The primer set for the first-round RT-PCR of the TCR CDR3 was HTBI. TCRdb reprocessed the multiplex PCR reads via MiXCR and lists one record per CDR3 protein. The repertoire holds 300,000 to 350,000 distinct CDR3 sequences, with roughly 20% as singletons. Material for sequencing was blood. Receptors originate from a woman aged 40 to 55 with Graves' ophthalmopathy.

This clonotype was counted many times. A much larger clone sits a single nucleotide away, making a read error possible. DNA of the CDR3: TGTGCCAGCAGCTTAGAAGGACAGGGCGGAGAGCAGTGCTTC. This sequence encodes CASSLEGQGGEQCF. The chain uses TRBV11-2 and TRBJ2-7; TRBD1 matches 8 bases. This CDR3 comprises 14 residues. Germline values: CDR1 SGHAT, CDR2 FQNNGV.

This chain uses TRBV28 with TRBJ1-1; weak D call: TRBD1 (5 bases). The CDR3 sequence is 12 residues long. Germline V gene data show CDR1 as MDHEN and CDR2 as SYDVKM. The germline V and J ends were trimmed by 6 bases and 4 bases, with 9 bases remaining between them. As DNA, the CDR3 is TGTGCCAGCAGACTGACAGTCACTGAAGCTTTCTTT. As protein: CASRLTVTEAFF.

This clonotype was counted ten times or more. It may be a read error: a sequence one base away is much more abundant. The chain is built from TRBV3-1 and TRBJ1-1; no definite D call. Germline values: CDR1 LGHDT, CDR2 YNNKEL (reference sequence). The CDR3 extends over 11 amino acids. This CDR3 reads CASSRNSEAFF. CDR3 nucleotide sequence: TGTGCCAGCAGCCGTAACAGTGAAGCTTTCTTT.

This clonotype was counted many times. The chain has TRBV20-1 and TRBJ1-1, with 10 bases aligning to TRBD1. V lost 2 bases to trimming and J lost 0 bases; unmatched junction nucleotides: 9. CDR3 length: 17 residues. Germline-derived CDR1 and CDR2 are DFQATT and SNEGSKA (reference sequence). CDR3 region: CSARPWDRGRMNTEAFF. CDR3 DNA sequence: TGCAGTGCTAGACCGTGGGACAGGGGCCGGATGAACACTGAAGCTTTCTTT.

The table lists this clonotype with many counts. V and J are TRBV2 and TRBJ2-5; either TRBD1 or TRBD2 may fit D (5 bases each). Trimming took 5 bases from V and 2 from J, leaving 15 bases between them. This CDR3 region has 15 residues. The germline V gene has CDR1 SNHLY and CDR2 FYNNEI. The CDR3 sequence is CASSPRAGSQETQYF. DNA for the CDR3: TGTGCCAGCAGTCCCAGAGCAGGGAGTCAAGAGACCCAGTACTTC.

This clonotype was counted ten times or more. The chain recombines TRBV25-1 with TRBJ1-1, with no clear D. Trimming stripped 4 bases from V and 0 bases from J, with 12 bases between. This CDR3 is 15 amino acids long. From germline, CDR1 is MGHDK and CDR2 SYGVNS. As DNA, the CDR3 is TGTGCCAGCAGTGGACTGGGAGGGATGAACACTGAAGCTTTCTTT. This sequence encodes CASSGLGGMNTEAFF.

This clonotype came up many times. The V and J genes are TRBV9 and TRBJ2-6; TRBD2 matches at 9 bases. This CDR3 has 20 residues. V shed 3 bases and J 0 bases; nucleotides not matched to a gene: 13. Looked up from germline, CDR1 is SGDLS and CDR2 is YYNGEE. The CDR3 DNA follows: TGTGCCAGCAGCGAGGGACTAGCCCGAGAGCCCCACTCTGGGGCCAACGTCCTGACTTTC. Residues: CASSEGLAREPHSGANVLTF.

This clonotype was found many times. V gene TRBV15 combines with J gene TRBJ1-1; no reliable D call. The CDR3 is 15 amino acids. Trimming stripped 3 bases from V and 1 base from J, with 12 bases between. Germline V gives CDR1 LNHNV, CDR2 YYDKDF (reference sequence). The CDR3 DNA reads TGTGCCACCAGCAGGGATACTTGGGCGAACACTGAAGCTTTCTTT. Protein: CATSRDTWANTEAFF.

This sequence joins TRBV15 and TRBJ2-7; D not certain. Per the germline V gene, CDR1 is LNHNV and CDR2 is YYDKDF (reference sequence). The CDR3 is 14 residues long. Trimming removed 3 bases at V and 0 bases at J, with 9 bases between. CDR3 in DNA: TGTGCCACCAGCAGTTGGGCAGCCTCCTACGAGCAGTACTTC. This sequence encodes CATSSWAASYEQYF.

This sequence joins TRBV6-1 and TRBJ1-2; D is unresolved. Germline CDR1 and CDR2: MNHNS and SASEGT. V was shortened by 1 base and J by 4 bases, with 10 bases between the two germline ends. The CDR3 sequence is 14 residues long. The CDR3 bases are TGTGCCAGCAGTGAAGGAGGGTCCTTCTATGGCTACACCTTC. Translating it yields CASSEGGSFYGYTF.

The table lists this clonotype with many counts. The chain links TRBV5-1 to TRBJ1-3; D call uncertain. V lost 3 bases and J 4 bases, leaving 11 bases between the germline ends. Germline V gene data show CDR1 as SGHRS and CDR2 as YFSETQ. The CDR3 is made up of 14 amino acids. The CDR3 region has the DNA TGCGCCAGCAGCTCACCGGGCCTCGGAAACACCATATATTTT. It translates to CASSSPGLGNTIYF.

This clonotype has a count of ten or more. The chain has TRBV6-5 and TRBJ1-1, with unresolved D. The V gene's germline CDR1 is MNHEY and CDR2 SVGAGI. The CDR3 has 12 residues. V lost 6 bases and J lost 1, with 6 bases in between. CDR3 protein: CASRLWNTEAFF. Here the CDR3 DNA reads TGTGCCAGCAGGCTTTGGAACACTGAAGCTTTCTTT.

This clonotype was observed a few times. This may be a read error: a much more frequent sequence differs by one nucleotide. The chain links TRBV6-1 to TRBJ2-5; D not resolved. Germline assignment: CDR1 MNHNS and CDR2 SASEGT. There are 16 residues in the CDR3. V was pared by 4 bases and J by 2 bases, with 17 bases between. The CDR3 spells CASSGALGSRQETQYF. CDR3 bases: TGTGCCAGCAGTGGAGCTTTGGGCAGCAGACAAGAGACCCAGTACTTC.

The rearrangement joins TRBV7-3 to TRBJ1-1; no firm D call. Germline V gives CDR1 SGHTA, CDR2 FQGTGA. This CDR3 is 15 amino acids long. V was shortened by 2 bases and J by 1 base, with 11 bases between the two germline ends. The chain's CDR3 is CASSLASGRNTEAFF. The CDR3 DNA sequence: TGTGCCAGCAGCTTAGCCTCGGGGAGGAACACTGAAGCTTTCTTT. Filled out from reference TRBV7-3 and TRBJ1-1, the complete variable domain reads GAGVSQTPSNKVTEKGKYVELRCDPISGHTALYWYRQSLGQGPEFLIYFQGTGAADDSGLPNDRFFAVRPEGSVSTLKIQRTERGDSAVYLCASSLASGRNTEAFFGQGTRLTVV.

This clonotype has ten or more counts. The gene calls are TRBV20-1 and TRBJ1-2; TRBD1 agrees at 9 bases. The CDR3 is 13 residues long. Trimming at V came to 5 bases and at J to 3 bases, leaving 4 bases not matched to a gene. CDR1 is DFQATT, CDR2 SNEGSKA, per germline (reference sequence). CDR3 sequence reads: CSALRTGDYGYTF. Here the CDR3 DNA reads TGCAGTGCTCTCCGGACAGGGGACTATGGCTACACCTTC.

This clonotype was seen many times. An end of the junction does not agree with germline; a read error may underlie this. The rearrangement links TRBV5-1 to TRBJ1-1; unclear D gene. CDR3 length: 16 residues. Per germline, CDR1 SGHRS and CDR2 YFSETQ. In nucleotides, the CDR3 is TGCGCCAGCAACTTGGCCGTCGAGCGGGTGAACACTGAAGCTTTCTTT. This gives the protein CASNLAVERVNTEAFF.

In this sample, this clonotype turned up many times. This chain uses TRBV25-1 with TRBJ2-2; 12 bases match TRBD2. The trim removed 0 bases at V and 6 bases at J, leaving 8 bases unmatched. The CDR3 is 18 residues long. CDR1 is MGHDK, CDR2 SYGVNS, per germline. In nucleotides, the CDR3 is TGTGCCAGCAGTGAATATTACCTGACTAGCGGGAGTGCCGGGGAGCTGTTTTTT. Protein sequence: CASSEYYLTSGSAGELFF.

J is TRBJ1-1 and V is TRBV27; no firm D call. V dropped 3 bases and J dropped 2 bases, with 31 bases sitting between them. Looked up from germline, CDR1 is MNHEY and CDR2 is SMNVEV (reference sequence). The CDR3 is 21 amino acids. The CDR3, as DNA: TGTGCCAGCAGTTTTCGCGTATCCCCGCCCAACATACAGCCGATTAACACTGAAGCTTTCTTT. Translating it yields CASSFRVSPPNIQPINTEAFF.

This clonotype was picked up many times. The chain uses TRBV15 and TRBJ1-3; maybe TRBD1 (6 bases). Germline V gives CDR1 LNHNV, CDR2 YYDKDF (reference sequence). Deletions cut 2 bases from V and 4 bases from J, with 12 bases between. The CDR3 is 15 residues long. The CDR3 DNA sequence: TGTGCCACCAGCAGATCATCAGGGGTCGGAAACACCATATATTTT. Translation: CATSRSSGVGNTIYF.

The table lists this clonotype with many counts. The CDR3 loop is CASSEWGARNTGELFF. The CDR3 nucleotides read TGTGCCAGCAGTGAGTGGGGGGCCAGGAACACCGGGGAGCTGTTTTTT. The genes are TRBV2 and TRBJ2-2; D could derive from TRBD1 or TRBD2 (6 bases each). The CDR3 is made up of 16 amino acids. The V gene's germline CDR1 is SNHLY and CDR2 FYNNEI. Trimming removed 3 bases at V and 1 base at J, with 12 bases between.

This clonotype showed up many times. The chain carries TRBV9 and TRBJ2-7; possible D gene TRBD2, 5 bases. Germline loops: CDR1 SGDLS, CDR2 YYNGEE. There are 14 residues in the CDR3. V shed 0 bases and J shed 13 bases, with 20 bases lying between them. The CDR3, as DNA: TGTGCCAGCAGCGTAGCTTCTGAGGGAGCCAACCTCTACTTC. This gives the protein CASSVASEGANLYF. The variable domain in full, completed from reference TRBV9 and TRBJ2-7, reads DSGVTQTPKHLITATGQRVTLRCSPRSGDLSVYWYQQSLDQGLQFLIQYYNGEERAKGNILERFSAQQFPDLHSELNLSSLELGDSALYFCASSVASEGANLYFGPGTRLTVT.

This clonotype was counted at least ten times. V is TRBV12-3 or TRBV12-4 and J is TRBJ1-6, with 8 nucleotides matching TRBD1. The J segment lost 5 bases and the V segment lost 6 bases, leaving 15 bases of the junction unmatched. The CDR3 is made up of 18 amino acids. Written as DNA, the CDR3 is TGTGCCAGCAGCCGGACAGGGAAGGGGTACGATGATAATTCACCCCTCCACTTT. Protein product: CASSRTGKGYDDNSPLHF.

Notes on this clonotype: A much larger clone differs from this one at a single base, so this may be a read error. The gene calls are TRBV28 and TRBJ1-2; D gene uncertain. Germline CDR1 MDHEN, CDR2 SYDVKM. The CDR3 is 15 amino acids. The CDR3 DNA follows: TGTGCCAGCAGTGCATCCCCAATGGAAAGCTATGGCTACGCCTTC. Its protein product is CASSASPMESYGYAF.

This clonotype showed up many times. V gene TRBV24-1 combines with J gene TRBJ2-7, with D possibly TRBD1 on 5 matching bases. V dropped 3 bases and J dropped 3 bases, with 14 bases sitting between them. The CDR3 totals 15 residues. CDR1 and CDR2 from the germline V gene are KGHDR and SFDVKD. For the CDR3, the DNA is TGTGCCACCAGTGATACTGGGGCAGGCCTCTACGAGCAGTACTTC. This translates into CATSDTGAGLYEQYF.

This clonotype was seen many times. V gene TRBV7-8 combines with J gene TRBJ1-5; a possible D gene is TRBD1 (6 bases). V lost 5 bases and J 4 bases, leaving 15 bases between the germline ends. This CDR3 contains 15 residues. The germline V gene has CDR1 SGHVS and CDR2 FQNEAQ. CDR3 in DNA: TGTGCCAGCAGCACCCTCGGGACACCAAATCAGCCCCAGCATTTT. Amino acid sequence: CASSTLGTPNQPQHF.

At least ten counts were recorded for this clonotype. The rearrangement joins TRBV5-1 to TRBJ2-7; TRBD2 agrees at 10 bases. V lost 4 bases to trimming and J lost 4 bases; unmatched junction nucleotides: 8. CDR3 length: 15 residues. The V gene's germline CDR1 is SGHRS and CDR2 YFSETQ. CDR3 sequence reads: CASSTSGKVGYEQYF. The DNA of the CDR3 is TGCGCCAGCAGCACTAGCGGGAAGGTTGGGTACGAGCAGTACTTC. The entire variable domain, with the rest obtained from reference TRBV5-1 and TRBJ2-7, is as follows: KAGVTQTPRYLIKTRGQQVTLSCSPISGHRSVSWYQQTPGQGLQFLFEYFSETQRNKGNFPGRFSGRQFSNSRSEMNVSTLELGDSALYLCASSTSGKVGYEQYFGPGTRLTVT.

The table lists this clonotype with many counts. CDR3 protein: CASSLGGSGIFHYEQYF. The CDR3 DNA is TGTGCCAGCAGCTTAGGGGGAAGCGGGATCTTCCATTACGAGCAGTACTTC. V and J are TRBV11-2 and TRBJ2-7; 7 bases map to TRBD2. The CDR3 spans 17 residues. The germline V gene has CDR1 SGHAT and CDR2 FQNNGV. With V trimmed by 1 base and J by 4 bases, 13 bases remained unmatched.

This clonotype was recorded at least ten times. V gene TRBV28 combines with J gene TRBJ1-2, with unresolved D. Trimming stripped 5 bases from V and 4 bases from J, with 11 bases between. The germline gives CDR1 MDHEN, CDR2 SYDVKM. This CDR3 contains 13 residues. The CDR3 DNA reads TGTGCCAGCAGTACGGGCCCTATCTATGGCTACACCTTC. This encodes CASSTGPIYGYTF.

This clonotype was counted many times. The CDR3 here is CASSFGERRDNSYEQYF. The CDR3 nucleotides read TGCGCCAGCAGCTTCGGGGAGAGAAGGGACAACTCCTACGAGCAGTACTTC. V usage is TRBV5-1 and J usage is TRBJ2-7, with a weak D call TRBD1 (6 bases). The CDR3 is 17 amino acids. The V gene's germline CDR1 is SGHRS and CDR2 YFSETQ. V dropped 2 bases and J dropped 0 bases, with 18 bases sitting between them. Full variable domain (missing parts from reference TRBV5-1 and TRBJ2-7): KAGVTQTPRYLIKTRGQQVTLSCSPISGHRSVSWYQQTPGQGLQFLFEYFSETQRNKGNFPGRFSGRQFSNSRSEMNVSTLELGDSALYLCASSFGERRDNSYEQYFGPGTRLTVT.